Each of the 27 T cell receptor beta chains below was sequenced from the same sample in a study of T cells after posttransplantation cyclophosphamide. The repertoire was sequenced with immunoSEQ multiplex PCR; TCRdb's copy has only in-frame clones and lacks some. The repertoire has roughly 32,000 clones, none seen only once; the ten largest take approximately 4.3%. Material for sequencing was PBMCs. These receptor sequences come from a woman under 40 in good health and a related stem cell transplant donor.

The chain couples TRBV12-3 or TRBV12-4 to TRBJ1-6, with 10 bases that match TRBD1. There are 14 residues in the CDR3. V gave up 8 bases and J gave up 7 bases; unmatched junction bases: 5. This CDR3 is CASGDRGTNSPLHF. The CDR3 DNA follows: TGTGCCAGCGGGGACAGGGGTACCAATTCACCCCTCCACTTT.

The V gene is TRBV6-2 or TRBV6-3, the J gene TRBJ2-1; 7 bases map to TRBD1. The CDR3 runs to 17 residues. Unmatched junction bases numbered 19, after V lost 4 bases and J lost 10 bases. Germline lookup yields CDR1 MNHEY and CDR2 SVGEGT. The CDR3 loop reads CASSLEPDRAVTGEQFF. Written as DNA, the CDR3 is TGTGCCAGCAGTTTGGAACCTGACAGGGCCGTTACCGGGGAGCAGTTCTTC.

DNA for the CDR3: TGTGCCAGTAATCTGGGACAGGGTGGTCTGGGTGGCTACACCTTC. Encoded protein: CASNLGQGGLGGYTF. V and J are TRBV19 and TRBJ1-2, with 9 bases identical to TRBD1. From germline, CDR1 is LNHDA and CDR2 SQIVND (reference sequence). V lost 7 bases and J lost 7; bases outside the gene matches: 13. CDR3 length: 15 amino acids.

This clone was observed a few times. The J gene is TRBJ2-3, the V gene TRBV30; 9 bases match TRBD2. The J segment lost 6 bases and the V segment lost 1 base, leaving 5 bases of the junction unmatched. The germline V gene has CDR1 GTSNPN and CDR2 SVGIG (reference sequence). The CDR3 sequence is 14 residues long. In DNA form, the CDR3 reads TGTGCCTGGAGTGCGCTAGCGGGGACCGATACGCAGTATTTT. Its protein product is CAWSALAGTDTQYF.

This clone was observed at least ten times. The rearrangement joins TRBV5-8 to TRBJ2-5; 7 bases line up with TRBD2. This CDR3 has 15 residues. Germline assignment: CDR1 SGHTS and CDR2 YDEGEE. The J segment lost 4 bases and the V segment lost 4 bases, leaving 10 bases of the junction unmatched. The CDR3 region is CASSRRTGGIETQYF. DNA for the CDR3: TGTGCCAGCAGCCGACGGACGGGGGGTATAGAGACCCAGTACTTC.

This clone ranks as medium-sized (0.01 to 0.1%). The chain links TRBV2 to TRBJ1-1; a weak D match, TRBD1 (5 bases). Trimming removed 4 bases at V and 6 bases at J, with 9 bases between. This CDR3 comprises 12 residues. Germline V gene sequence: CDR1 SNHLY, CDR2 FYNNEI. CDR3: CASSGGVAEAFF. The DNA of the CDR3 is TGTGCCAGCAGTGGGGGGGTAGCTGAAGCTTTCTTT.

At least ten counts were recorded for this clone. The chain couples TRBV6-5 to TRBJ2-3; D uncertain. This CDR3 is built from 13 residues. The germline V and J ends were trimmed by 7 bases and 2 bases, with 10 bases remaining between them. Germline V gene data show CDR1 as MNHEY and CDR2 as SVGAGI. For the CDR3, the DNA is TGTGCCAGCACAAGGGTAAACACAGATACGCAGTATTTT. It yields the protein CASTRVNTDTQYF.

This clone has a handful of counts. The rearrangement links TRBV7-2 to TRBJ1-6; 10 nucleotides match TRBD1. Looked up from germline, CDR1 is SGHTA and CDR2 is FQGNSA. J lost 6 bases, V lost 5 bases, and 4 bases had no gene match. This CDR3 is built from 15 residues. Here the CDR3 DNA reads TGTGCCAGCAGCCCGGGGGACAGGGGTAATTCACCCCTCCACTTT. It yields the protein CASSPGDRGNSPLHF.

This clone was recorded many times. This sequence joins TRBV28 and TRBJ1-4; TRBD1 matches 10 bases. The ends lost 7 bases at V and 3 bases at J; junction bases unmatched: 11. Per the germline V gene, CDR1 is MDHEN and CDR2 is SYDVKM. The CDR3 runs to 17 residues. The DNA for the CDR3 is TGTGCCAGCACCGATAGACAGGGGGCGCGGGCTAATGAAAAACTGTTTTTT. Amino acid sequence: CASTDRQGARANEKLFF.

Many counts were recorded for this clone. The rearrangement links TRBV6-2 or TRBV6-3 to TRBJ1-6, with unresolved D. CDR3 length: 14 amino acids. CDR1 is MNHEY, CDR2 SVGEGT, per germline. The germline V and J ends were trimmed by 2 bases and 7 bases, with 9 bases remaining between them. The CDR3 DNA is TGTGCCAGCAGTTACCTAAGATGGAATTCACCCCTCCACTTT. Its protein product is CASSYLRWNSPLHF.

This clone was counted only a few times. The chain uses TRBV7-6 and TRBJ1-5; D possibly corresponds to TRBD1 (5 bases). Trimming removed 1 base at V and 6 bases at J, with 16 bases between. Germline CDR1 is SGHVS and CDR2 is FNYEAQ. The CDR3 is 16 amino acids. The CDR3 sequence is CASSLGVGGDIQPQHF. The CDR3 DNA is TGTGCCAGCAGCTTAGGCGTCGGGGGGGATATTCAGCCCCAGCATTTT.

This clone was seen repeatedly, ten times or more. The genes are TRBV19 and TRBJ1-4; D not certain. CDR1 is LNHDA and CDR2 is SQIVND in the germline V gene (reference sequence). Between the trimmed V and J ends, which lost 5 bases and 7 bases, there was a span of 20 bases. The CDR3 spans 16 residues. CDR3 loop: CASSRPGSGSGEKLFF. Written as DNA, the CDR3 is TGTGCCAGTAGTCGCCCGGGATCGGGGTCTGGTGAAAAACTGTTTTTT.

This clone was found a few times. V usage is TRBV18 and J usage is TRBJ1-2, with 7 bases aligning to TRBD1. This CDR3 has 15 amino acids. In germline, CDR1 is KGHSH, CDR2 LQKENI. V shed 4 bases, J shed 3 bases, and the junction held 8 bases outside the gene matches. CDR3 sequence (DNA): TGTGCCAGCTCACTTAATGACAGGGTAGACTATGGCTACACCTTC. Translated, it gives CASSLNDRVDYGYTF. The entire variable domain, with the rest obtained from reference TRBV18 and TRBJ1-2, is as follows: NAGVMQNPRHLVRRRGQEARLRCSPMKGHSHVYWYRQLPEEGLKFMVYLQKENIIDESGMPKERFSAEFPKEGPSILRIQQVVRGDSAAYFCASSLNDRVDYGYTFGSGTRLTVV.

Ten or more counts support this clone. The rearrangement uses TRBV2 and TRBJ1-5; D might be TRBD1 (6 bases). CDR1 SNHLY and CDR2 FYNNEI come from the germline V gene. The CDR3 runs 15 residues. V lost 3 bases and J lost 4, with 13 bases in between. This chain's CDR3 is CASSDGGAGNQPQHF. CDR3 coding DNA: TGTGCCAGCAGTGATGGGGGGGCTGGGAATCAGCCCCAGCATTTT. The whole variable domain, remainder taken from reference TRBV2 and TRBJ1-5, is EPEVTQTPSHQVTQMGQEVILRCVPISNHLYFYWYRQILGQKVEFLVSFYNNEISEKSEIFDDQFSVERPDGSNFTLKIRSTKLEDSAMYFCASSDGGAGNQPQHFGDGTRLSIL.

This clone occurred many times. The J gene is TRBJ2-7, the V gene TRBV18, with 7 nucleotides matching TRBD1. In germline, CDR1 is KGHSH, CDR2 LQKENI. There are 14 residues in the CDR3. V was clipped by 3 bases and J by 0 bases; unmatched bases: 2. The chain's CDR3 is CASSPGQVSYEQYF. The CDR3 nucleotides are TGTGCCAGCTCACCCGGACAGGTCTCCTACGAGCAGTACTTC.

Ten or more counts support this clone. The chain carries TRBV5-1 and TRBJ1-4, with TRBD1 matching over 8 bases. V shed 0 bases, J shed 6 bases, and the junction held 4 bases outside the gene matches. The germline CDR1 and CDR2 sequences are SGHRS and YFSETQ. The CDR3 length is 15 residues. In DNA, the CDR3 is TGCGCCAGCAGCTTGGTTATACAGGGGGATGAAAAACTGTTTTTT. It translates to CASSLVIQGDEKLFF.

The sample holds a few counts of this clone. The chain combines TRBV20-1 with TRBJ1-1; no firm D call. Germline assignment: CDR1 DFQATT and CDR2 SNEGSKA (reference sequence). CDR3 length: 11 amino acids. Trimming removed 3 bases at V and 6 bases at J, with 8 bases between. CDR3 in amino acids: CSASAGSEAFF. The CDR3 coding sequence is TGCAGTGCTAGCGCGGGGTCTGAAGCTTTCTTT.

There are many counts of this clone. The genes are TRBV6-2 or TRBV6-3 and TRBJ1-1; maybe TRBD1 (6 bases). V dropped 6 bases and J dropped 3 bases, with 14 bases sitting between them. The CDR3 is made up of 14 amino acids. Germline CDR1 and CDR2: MNHEY and SVGEGT. The CDR3 DNA is TGTGCCAGCAGAGCCGGGACATGGGACACTGAAGCTTTCTTT. It is translated as CASRAGTWDTEAFF.

This rearrangement joins TRBV7-7 to TRBJ2-7, with TRBD1 matching 10 bases. The V gene's germline CDR1 is SSHAT and CDR2 FNYEAQ (reference sequence). V shed 7 bases, J shed 5 bases, and the junction held 5 bases outside the gene matches. The CDR3 consists of 13 residues. The CDR3 loop is CASTRDRGNEQYF. In DNA, the CDR3 is TGTGCCAGCACCCGGGACAGGGGAAACGAGCAGTACTTC.

This clone has a count of ten or more. The chain joins TRBV7-9 to TRBJ1-4; unclear D gene. V lost 1 base to trimming and J lost 8 bases, with 8 bases between them. Germline assignment: CDR1 SEHNR and CDR2 FQNEAQ (reference sequence). The CDR3 runs 13 residues. The CDR3 DNA reads as TGTGCCAGCAGCTTAGTATTCCGGGAAAAACTGTTTTTT. Its protein is CASSLVFREKLFF.

This clone was counted a few times. The chain is built from TRBV9 and TRBJ1-2, with a weak D call TRBD1 (6 bases). Per the germline V gene, CDR1 is SGDLS and CDR2 is YYNGEE. CDR3 length: 15 amino acids. V was shortened by 3 bases and J by 2 bases, with 14 bases between the two germline ends. For the CDR3, the DNA is TGTGCCAGCAGCGGAACAGGGAACCCCAACTATGGCTACACCTTC. It specifies CASSGTGNPNYGYTF.

This clone was seen at least ten times. This chain uses TRBV10-3 with TRBJ2-7; D possibly corresponds to TRBD1 (5 bases). Germline CDR1 reads ENHRY; CDR2 reads SYGVKD. CDR3 length equals 13 residues. V was clipped by 6 bases and J by 3 bases, with 12 bases between them. The CDR3 reads CAISAGLHYEQYF. The CDR3 bases are TGTGCCATCAGCGCAGGGCTACACTACGAGCAGTACTTC.

This clone occurred many times. The gene calls are TRBV14 and TRBJ2-7; weak D call: TRBD1 (6 bases). This CDR3 region has 15 residues. Germline CDR1 is SGHDN and CDR2 is FVKESK. V was clipped by 3 bases and J by 2 bases, with 14 bases between them. The CDR3 loop reads CASSHWNRVTYEQYF. CDR3 DNA sequence: TGTGCCAGCAGCCATTGGAACAGGGTGACCTACGAGCAGTACTTC.

This clone came up many times. The rearrangement links TRBV13 to TRBJ2-1; TRBD2 aligns across 10 bases. The CDR3 is 16 amino acids. Germline CDR1 and CDR2: PRHDT and FYEKMQ (reference sequence). The ends lost 5 bases at V and 9 bases at J; junction bases unmatched: 13. CDR3 nucleotide sequence: TGTGCCAGCAGCCTCGACCCCGGACTAGCGGCCGGTGAGCAGTTCTTC. Its protein product is CASSLDPGLAAGEQFF.

This clone was observed at least ten times. The J gene is TRBJ2-7, the V gene TRBV2; possible D gene TRBD1, 6 bases. The CDR3 covers 14 residues. The ends were cut back, 5 bases at V and 3 bases at J, with 14 bases in the middle. In germline, CDR1 is SNHLY, CDR2 FYNNEI. This chain's CDR3 is CASSSGVPSYEQYF. CDR3 bases: TGTGCCAGCAGTTCAGGGGTTCCCAGCTACGAGCAGTACTTC.

This clone occurred many times. The chain is built from TRBV7-2 and TRBJ1-1, with D tentatively TRBD1 (6 bases). The CDR3 extends over 12 amino acids. Germline V gene sequence: CDR1 SGHTA, CDR2 FQGNSA. Trimming left V 5 bases short and J 11 bases short, with 15 bases between. CDR3 coding DNA: TGTGCCAGCAGCCAATTCAACAGGGTTGCTTTCTTT. This sequence encodes CASSQFNRVAFF. Full variable domain (missing parts from reference TRBV7-2 and TRBJ1-1): GAGVSQSPSNKVTEKGKDVELRCDPISGHTALYWYRQSLGQGLEFLIYFQGNSAPDKSGLPSDRFSAERTGGSVSTLTIQRTQQEDSAVYLCASSQFNRVAFFGQGTRLTVV.

This clone was counted at least ten times. The chain combines TRBV2 with TRBJ1-1; possibly TRBD1 for D (5 bases). CDR1 and CDR2 (germline): SNHLY, FYNNEI. V lost 7 bases and J lost 0, with 12 bases in between. The CDR3 runs 14 residues. The DNA for the CDR3 is TGTGCCAGCACCAGACAGATCATGAACACTGAAGCTTTCTTT. This encodes CASTRQIMNTEAFF.